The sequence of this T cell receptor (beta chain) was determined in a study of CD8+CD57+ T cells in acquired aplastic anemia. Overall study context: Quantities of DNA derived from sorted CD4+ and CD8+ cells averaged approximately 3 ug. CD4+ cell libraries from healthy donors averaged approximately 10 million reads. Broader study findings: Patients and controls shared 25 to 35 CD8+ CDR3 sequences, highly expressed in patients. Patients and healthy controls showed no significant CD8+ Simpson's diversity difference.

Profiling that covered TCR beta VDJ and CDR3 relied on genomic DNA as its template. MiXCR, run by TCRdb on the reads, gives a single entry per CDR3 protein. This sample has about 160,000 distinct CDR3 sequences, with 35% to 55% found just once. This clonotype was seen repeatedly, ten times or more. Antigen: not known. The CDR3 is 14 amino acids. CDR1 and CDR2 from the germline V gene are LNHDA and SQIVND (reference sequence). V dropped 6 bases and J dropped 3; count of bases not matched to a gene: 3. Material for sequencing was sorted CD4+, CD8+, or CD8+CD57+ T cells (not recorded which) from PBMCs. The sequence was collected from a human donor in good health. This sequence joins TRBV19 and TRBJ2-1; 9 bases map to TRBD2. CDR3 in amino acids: CASRERGVYNEQFF. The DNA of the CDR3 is TGTGCCAGTAGGGAGCGGGGGGTCTACAATGAGCAGTTCTTC.